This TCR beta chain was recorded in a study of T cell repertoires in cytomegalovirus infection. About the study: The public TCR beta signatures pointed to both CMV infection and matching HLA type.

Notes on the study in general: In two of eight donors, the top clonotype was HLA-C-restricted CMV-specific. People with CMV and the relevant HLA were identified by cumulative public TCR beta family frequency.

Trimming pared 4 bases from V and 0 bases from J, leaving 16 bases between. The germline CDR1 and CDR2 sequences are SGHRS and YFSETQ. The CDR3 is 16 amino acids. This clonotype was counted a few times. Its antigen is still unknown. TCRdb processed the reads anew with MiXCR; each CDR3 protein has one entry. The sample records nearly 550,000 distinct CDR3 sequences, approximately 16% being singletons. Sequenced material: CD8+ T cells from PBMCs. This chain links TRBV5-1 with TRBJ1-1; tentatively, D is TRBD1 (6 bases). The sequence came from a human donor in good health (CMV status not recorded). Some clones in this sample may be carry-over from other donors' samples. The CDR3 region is CASSRPGTHLNTEAFF. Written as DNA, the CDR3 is TGCGCCAGCAGCCGTCCCGGGACACATCTGAACACTGAAGCTTTCTTT.